The 18 T cell receptor beta chains listed next were all sequenced from one sample in a study of T cell responses to AZD1222 COVID-19 vaccine. This table comes from immunoSEQ multiplex PCR, and its TCRdb copy is limited to in-frame clones, with some not included. The data show approximately 110,000 clones, 90% to 95% seen once. The sequenced sample was peripheral blood, obtained on day 0 of AZD1222 vaccination. The receptors derive from an adult in good health.

This sequence joins TRBV5-1 and TRBJ1-3, with D uncertain. CDR3 length: 15 amino acids. Germline values: CDR1 SGHRS, CDR2 YFSETQ. V shed 2 bases and J shed 0 bases, with 9 bases lying between them. In DNA, the CDR3 is TGCGCCAGCAGCTTTGACGGGAGCTCTGGAAACACCATATATTTT. Amino acids: CASSFDGSSGNTIYF.

This chain uses TRBV6-2 or TRBV6-3 with TRBJ2-3; 9 bases are a match to TRBD2. With V trimmed by 5 bases and J by 7 bases, 13 bases remained unmatched. Germline V gene sequence: CDR1 MNHEY, CDR2 SVGEGT. The CDR3 has 16 amino acids. Here the CDR3 DNA reads TGTGCCAGCAGTCACCCCCCTAGCGGGGACCTATATACGCAGTATTTT. Translation gives CASSHPPSGDLYTQYF.

The rearrangement joins TRBV5-6 to TRBJ2-7; D is perhaps TRBD1 (6 bases). Trimming left V 4 bases short and J 3 bases short, with 14 bases between. The CDR3 totals 14 residues. The germline gives CDR1 SGHDT, CDR2 YYEEEE. CDR3 sequence (DNA): TGTGCCAGCAGCGCACAGGGATATAGCTACGAGCAGTACTTC. Protein product: CASSAQGYSYEQYF.

This clone was detected once. The rearrangement uses TRBV10-3 and TRBJ1-1; a weak D match, TRBD1 (5 bases). Germline loops: CDR1 ENHRY, CDR2 SYGVKD. This CDR3 is built from 15 residues. Trimming removed 3 bases at V and 1 base at J, with 12 bases between. The CDR3 sequence: CAISDPAGGNTEAFF. CDR3 bases: TGTGCCATCAGTGACCCGGCGGGGGGGAACACTGAAGCTTTCTTT.

This clone was detected a few times. The chain combines TRBV4-3 with TRBJ1-6; 9 bases agree with TRBD1. Trimming cost V 4 bases and J 6 bases; bases outside gene matches: 10. Germline V gene lookup returns CDR1 LGHNA and CDR2 YSLEER. The CDR3 extends over 17 amino acids. The CDR3 coding sequence is TGCGCCAGCAGCCCCCGTCAAGGGACAGGGACTAATTCACCCCTCCACTTT. Translation: CASSPRQGTGTNSPLHF.

The chain carries TRBV7-2 and TRBJ1-2, with D unclear. CDR1 SGHTA and CDR2 FQGNSA come from the germline V gene. This CDR3 is 15 amino acids long. Trimming took off 5 bases at V and 1 base at J, with 14 bases between the two ends. The CDR3 DNA sequence: TGTGCCAGCAGCGTAAGGGTCCCATTTAACTATGGCTACACCTTC. Protein product: CASSVRVPFNYGYTF.

V usage is TRBV7-9 and J usage is TRBJ1-2; TRBD1 matches at 10 bases. With V trimmed by 3 bases and J by 0 bases, 7 bases remained unmatched. This CDR3 region has 17 residues. CDR1 is SEHNR and CDR2 is FQNEAQ in the germline V gene (reference sequence). The CDR3 DNA is TGTGCCAGCAGCTTTCGACAGGGGGCTTCGGCTAACTATGGCTACACCTTC. Amino acids: CASSFRQGASANYGYTF.

The chain joins TRBV18 to TRBJ1-4; D is unresolved. V lost 1 base, J lost 1 base, and 4 bases lay in between. The CDR3 loop spans 14 amino acids. Germline CDR1 and CDR2: KGHSH and LQKENI. CDR3 in amino acids: CASSPRQTNEKLFF. The DNA for the CDR3 is TGTGCCAGCTCACCACGACAAACTAATGAAAAACTGTTTTTT.

This chain connects TRBV11-2 to TRBJ1-2, with D possibly TRBD1 on 5 matching bases. The V gene lost 5 bases and the J gene lost 3 bases, with 16 bases spanning the gap. CDR3 length equals 15 residues. The V gene's germline CDR1 is SGHAT and CDR2 FQNNGV. CDR3 coding DNA: TGTGCCAGCAGCCCCGAGGGGTTCGAGGACTATGGCTACACCTTC. The encoded protein is CASSPEGFEDYGYTF.

The rearrangement joins TRBV13 to TRBJ2-1; D unresolved. The V and J ends lost 1 base and 10 bases respectively, with 11 bases between them. CDR3 length equals 13 residues. Germline CDR1 reads PRHDT; CDR2 reads FYEKMQ (reference sequence). CDR3 protein: CASSLDPDGEQFF. The DNA of the CDR3 is TGTGCCAGCAGCTTAGATCCCGACGGGGAGCAGTTCTTC.

This clone came up once. The rearrangement uses TRBV5-1 and TRBJ2-2; no definite D call. Trimming left V 3 bases short and J 5 bases short, with 8 bases between. Germline assignment: CDR1 SGHRS and CDR2 YFSETQ. There are 13 residues in the CDR3. Here the CDR3 DNA reads TGCGCCAGCAGCTCAACAGAGACCGGGGAGCTGTTTTTT. Protein product: CASSSTETGELFF.

The chain recombines TRBV9 with TRBJ2-3; D uncertain. Per the germline V gene, CDR1 is SGDLS and CDR2 is YYNGEE. The CDR3 is 15 amino acids. Trimming removed 4 bases at V and 1 base at J, with 13 bases between. The CDR3 here is CASSWTESGTDTQYF. The CDR3 DNA sequence: TGTGCCAGCAGCTGGACGGAAAGCGGCACAGATACGCAGTATTTT. The full variable domain, rest sourced from reference TRBV9 and TRBJ2-3, is DSGVTQTPKHLITATGQRVTLRCSPRSGDLSVYWYQQSLDQGLQFLIQYYNGEERAKGNILERFSAQQFPDLHSELNLSSLELGDSALYFCASSWTESGTDTQYFGPGTRLTVL.

V usage is TRBV6-2 or TRBV6-3 and J usage is TRBJ1-5; D is ambiguous. V dropped 2 bases and J dropped 0 bases, with 8 bases sitting between them. There are 15 residues in the CDR3. Germline V gene data show CDR1 as MNHEY and CDR2 as SVGEGT. For the CDR3, the DNA is TGTGCCAGCAGTTACGGTGGGGATAGCAATCAGCCCCAGCATTTT. Encoded protein: CASSYGGDSNQPQHF.

The V gene is TRBV7-9, the J gene TRBJ1-5, with D perhaps matching TRBD1 (6 bases). The length of the CDR3 is 14 residues. Germline values: CDR1 SEHNR, CDR2 FQNEAQ (reference sequence). Trimming took 8 bases from V and 4 from J, leaving 15 bases between them. CDR3 DNA sequence: TGTGCCAGCTCCTTCTTAGGGGGTAATCAGCCCCAGCATTTT. Its protein product is CASSFLGGNQPQHF.

The J gene is TRBJ1-1, the V gene TRBV27; D not certain. Trimming left V 6 bases short and J 7 bases short, with 12 bases between. In germline, CDR1 is MNHEY, CDR2 SMNVEV (reference sequence). This CDR3 contains 12 residues. CDR3 loop: CASSFYDGEAFF. The CDR3 DNA reads as TGTGCCAGCAGCTTTTACGACGGTGAAGCTTTCTTT.

V is TRBV19 and J is TRBJ1-1, with 9 bases matching TRBD1. V lost 7 bases to trimming and J lost 2 bases; unmatched junction nucleotides: 5. Looked up from germline, CDR1 is LNHDA and CDR2 is SQIVND (reference sequence). This CDR3 comprises 14 residues. The CDR3 region is CASTPGQGNTEAFF. The CDR3 bases are TGTGCCAGTACCCCGGGACAGGGAAACACTGAAGCTTTCTTT. The full variable domain, in which reference TRBV19 and TRBJ1-1 provide the parts outside the CDR3, is DGGITQSPKYLFRKEGQNVTLSCEQNLNHDAMYWYRQDPGQGLRLIYYSQIVNDFQKGDIAEGYSVSREKKESFPLTVTSAQKNPTAFYLCASTPGQGNTEAFFGQGTRLTVV.

This clone was seen only once. The V call is TRBV19, the J call TRBJ1-3; D gene ambiguous. Germline V gene lookup returns CDR1 LNHDA and CDR2 SQIVND (reference sequence). The V gene lost 2 bases and the J gene lost 1 base, with 15 bases spanning the gap. The CDR3 totals 17 residues. For the CDR3, the DNA is TGTGCCAGTAGTATAATTAAGGCTCAACCTTCTGGAAACACCATATATTTT. This codes for CASSIIKAQPSGNTIYF.

The V call is TRBV5-1, the J call TRBJ1-1; D is perhaps TRBD1 (5 bases). V was clipped by 2 bases and J by 6 bases, with 11 bases between them. The CDR3 extends over 13 amino acids. Looked up from germline, CDR1 is SGHRS and CDR2 is YFSETQ. The CDR3 protein is CASSFKGTPEAFF. DNA of the CDR3: TGCGCCAGCAGCTTCAAAGGGACCCCTGAAGCTTTCTTT.